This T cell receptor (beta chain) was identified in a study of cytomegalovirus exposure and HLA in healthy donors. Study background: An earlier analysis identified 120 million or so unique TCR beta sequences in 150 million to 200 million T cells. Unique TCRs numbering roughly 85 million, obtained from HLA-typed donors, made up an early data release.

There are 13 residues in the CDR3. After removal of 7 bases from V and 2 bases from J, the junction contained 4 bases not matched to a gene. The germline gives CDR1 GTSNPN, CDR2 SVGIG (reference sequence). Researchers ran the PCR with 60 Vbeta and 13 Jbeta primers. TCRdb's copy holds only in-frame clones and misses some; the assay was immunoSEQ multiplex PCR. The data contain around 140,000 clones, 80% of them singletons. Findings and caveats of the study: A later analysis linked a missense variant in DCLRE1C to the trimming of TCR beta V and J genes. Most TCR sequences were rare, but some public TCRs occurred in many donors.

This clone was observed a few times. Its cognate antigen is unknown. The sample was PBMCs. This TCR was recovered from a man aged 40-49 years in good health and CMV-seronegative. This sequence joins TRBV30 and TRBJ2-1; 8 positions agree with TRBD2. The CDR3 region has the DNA TGTGCCTCGGGAGCGGGGGCCTACAATGAGCAGTTCTTC. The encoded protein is CASGAGAYNEQFF.